Presented here are 24 T cell receptor beta chains from one specimen sequenced in a study of post-analysis software for immune sequencing data (dated by TCRdb to the mid-2010s). General study outcomes and caveats: Significantly higher frequencies in patients than in controls were found for about 5 TRBV segments, including TRBV5-6, TRBV5-1 and TRBV20-1.

Receptor libraries were prepared by PCR. Sequencing was carried out with an Illumina HiSeq 2500. To reduce PCR and sequencing biases, unique molecular identifiers were built into the TCR beta cDNA libraries. TCRdb reprocessing: public reads trimmed at Q25 with fastp, clones called with MiXCR, in-frame beta chains kept. Identical CDR3 protein sequences are pooled into one entry, listed with their most common genes and DNA. The sample table contains hundreds of thousands of distinct CDR3 sequences; only one count was recorded for around 34% of them. The ten largest clones represent around 4.8% of the sample. For these TCRs, the target antigens are not known. The specimen was blood. The source of these receptors is a girl between 5 and 17 years old with multiple sclerosis.

V and J are TRBV28 and TRBJ2-5; 10 bases align to TRBD2. The J call may not be correct, given that the DNA end is closer to TRBJ2-7. Germline CDR1 MDHEN, CDR2 SYDVKM. The CDR3 has 15 residues. Written as DNA, the CDR3 is TGTGCCAGCAGGGGCCGGTGGGGACTAGCGTACGAGCAGTACTTC. It codes for CASRGRWGLAYEQYF.

This clonotype occurred many times. This chain joins TRBV4-1 and TRBJ1-5; 7 nucleotides line up with TRBD1. V gave up 4 bases and J gave up 3 bases; unmatched junction bases: 9. CDR3 length: 16 amino acids. Germline V lookup: CDR1 MGHRA, CDR2 YSYEKL. CDR3 in amino acids: CASSPRTGADNQPQHF. The DNA of the CDR3 is TGCGCCAGCAGCCCCCGAACAGGGGCCGACAATCAGCCCCAGCATTTT.

In its sample, this clonotype was seen many times. This chain connects TRBV10-3 to TRBJ2-1; TRBD2 matches at 14 bases. The length of the CDR3 is 15 residues. Germline values: CDR1 ENHRY, CDR2 SYGVKD. J lost 7 bases, V lost 4 bases, and 3 bases had no gene match. The CDR3 nucleotides are TGTGCCATCAGTGTGGGGACTAGCGGGAGAAATGAGCAGTTCTTC. Residues: CAISVGTSGRNEQFF.

In this sample, this clonotype turned up many times. The genes are TRBV6-6 and TRBJ2-1; 9 positions match TRBD2. V was pared by 0 bases and J by 9 bases, with 12 bases of the junction left unmatched. Germline V gene lookup returns CDR1 MNHNY and CDR2 SVGAGI (reference sequence). CDR3 length: 17 residues. The CDR3 nucleotides read TGTGCCAGCAGTTACTCGAGGGCTCTAGCGGGAAACGGTGAGCAGTTCTTC. Translation: CASSYSRALAGNGEQFF.

This clonotype was observed at least ten times. The chain employs TRBV6-2 or TRBV6-3 and TRBJ2-6; D possibly corresponds to TRBD1 (5 bases). Per germline, CDR1 MNHEY and CDR2 SVGEGT. CDR3 length: 16 residues. Between the trimmed V and J ends, which lost 0 bases and 4 bases, there was a span of 10 bases. The CDR3 loop reads CASSYSGAPGANVLTF. The DNA of the CDR3 is TGTGCCAGCAGTTACTCAGGGGCCCCGGGGGCCAACGTCCTGACTTTC.

The rearrangement links TRBV7-2 to TRBJ2-7; D call uncertain. V lost 5 bases and J lost 3, with 20 bases in between. CDR1 and CDR2 from the germline V gene are SGHTA and FQGNSA. This CDR3 is built from 16 residues. As DNA, the CDR3 is TGTGCCAGCAGCATAGTTACAGAGCTAAGATTCTACGAGCAGTACTTC. Protein: CASSIVTELRFYEQYF. Looking up the rest from reference TRBV7-2 and TRBJ2-7 gives the full variable domain: GAGVSQSPSNKVTEKGKDVELRCDPISGHTALYWYRQSLGQGLEFLIYFQGNSAPDKSGLPSDRFSAERTGGSVSTLTIQRTQQEDSAVYLCASSIVTELRFYEQYFGPGTRLTVT.

This clonotype was counted many times. CDR3 nucleotides: TGTGCCAGCAGCCAGGGACGGACTAGCGGGGAGCAGTACTTC. Protein: CASSQGRTSGEQYF. The chain uses TRBV3-1 and TRBJ2-7, with 11 bases matching TRBD2. This CDR3 contains 14 residues. In germline, CDR1 is LGHDT, CDR2 YNNKEL (reference sequence). The trim removed 3 bases at V and 7 bases at J, leaving 5 bases unmatched.

This clonotype occurred many times. The V and J genes are TRBV20-1 and TRBJ2-1; 7 positions agree with TRBD1. Germline V CDR1 and CDR2: DFQATT, SNEGSKA (reference sequence). Trimming took 3 bases from V and 4 from J; bases not matched to a gene: 9. There are 15 residues in the CDR3. In nucleotides, the CDR3 is TGCAGTGCTAGCCGGGCCGGGACAGCTTACAATGAGCAGTTCTTC. This gives the protein CSASRAGTAYNEQFF.

This clonotype was observed a few times. The rearrangement uses TRBV6-1 and TRBJ2-2, with a possible D match to TRBD1 (6 bases). V gave up 4 bases and J gave up 5 bases, with 11 bases separating them. The CDR3 is 14 residues long. Germline V gene sequence: CDR1 MNHNS, CDR2 SASEGT. The CDR3 sequence is CASSALGATGELFF. As DNA, the CDR3 is TGTGCCAGCAGTGCCCTGGGGGCTACCGGGGAGCTGTTTTTT.

As concerns this clonotype: A read error may be the cause here, since a much bigger clone is one base away. The CDR3 reads CASSLEPLGGHEQFF. CDR3 sequence (DNA): TGTGCCAGCAGCTTAGAACCTCTAGGGGGCCATGAGCAGTTCTTC. The chain couples TRBV11-2 to TRBJ2-1; TRBD1 agrees at 7 bases. The V gene end was trimmed by 0 bases and the J gene end by 8 bases; junction bases not matched to a gene: 7. Looked up from germline, CDR1 is SGHAT and CDR2 is FQNNGV. The CDR3 covers 15 residues.

Concerning this clonotype: The junction shows a germline mismatch at one end, possibly a read error. The rearrangement joins TRBV6-5 to TRBJ1-6; 9 bases fit TRBD1. CDR3 size: 15 residues. Germline V CDR1 and CDR2: MNHEY, SVGAGI. The CDR3 coding sequence is TGTGCCAGCAGCCGTCTAGGACAGGGGTTGGAACCCCGCCACTTT. Translation: CASSRLGQGLEPRHF.

As to this clonotype: A read error may explain this, as a much larger clone is one base away. The chain carries TRBV11-2 and TRBJ2-3; D gene ambiguous. V dropped 1 base and J dropped 0 bases, with 8 bases sitting between them. Per germline, CDR1 SGHAT and CDR2 FQNNGV. CDR3 length: 15 residues. CDR3 coding DNA: TGTGCCAGCAGCTTAGGTCGGATGAGCACAGATACGCAGTATTTT. Translating it yields CASSLGRMSTDTQYF.

This clonotype was recorded at least ten times. The genes are TRBV28 and TRBJ2-1; the match to TRBD2 covers 12 bases. CDR1 MDHEN and CDR2 SYDVKM come from the germline V gene. The CDR3 extends over 16 amino acids. The V and J ends lost 5 bases and 7 bases, in that order; junction bases with no gene match: 9. The chain's CDR3 is CASSPTSGGIKNEQFF. Here the CDR3 DNA reads TGTGCCAGCAGTCCCACTAGCGGGGGGATCAAAAATGAGCAGTTCTTC.

Regarding this clonotype: This may arise from a read error, as a much more abundant clone is one base away. The chain joins TRBV27 to TRBJ2-1, with TRBD2 matching over 10 bases. Per the germline V gene, CDR1 is MNHEY and CDR2 is SMNVEV (reference sequence). The CDR3 spans 14 residues. Here the CDR3 DNA reads TGTGCCAGCAGTCCCAGGACTAGCGGCGGTGAGCAGCTCTTC. As protein: CASSPRTSGGEQLF.

This clonotype has only one observation. Being one base from a much bigger clone, this may be a read error. The genes are TRBV7-8 and TRBJ2-4; D is perhaps TRBD2 (6 bases). The J call is uncertain, as TRBJ2-5 better fits the DNA end. Germline CDR1 SGHVS, CDR2 FQNEAQ. The CDR3 runs to 15 residues. The CDR3 DNA reads TGTGCCAGCAGCCCGGAGCGGGCCATGGGGAGGACCCAGTACTTC. It encodes CASSPERAMGRTQYF.

The V call is TRBV10-2, the J call TRBJ2-5; tentatively, D is TRBD2 (5 bases). With 4 bases removed from V and 11 bases from J, the gap between germline ends came to 17 bases. This CDR3 has 13 amino acids. In germline, CDR1 is WSHSY, CDR2 SAAADI. The CDR3 DNA reads TGCGCCAGCAGTGTTGACGGACGACGAGGGCAGTACTTC. It translates to CASSVDGRRGQYF.

Details on this clonotype: With a much larger clone just one base away, this may be a read error. The chain employs TRBV24-1 and TRBJ2-7, with D possibly matching TRBD2 (6 bases). This CDR3 region has 15 residues. The germline V gene encodes CDR1 KGHDR and CDR2 SFDVKD. V lost 4 bases, J lost 7 bases, and 19 bases lay in between. The CDR3 region is CATSEYRDSYNEQYF. Written as DNA, the CDR3 is TGTGCCACCAGTGAATACCGGGACTCCTACAATGAGCAGTACTTC.

This clonotype was found many times. J is TRBJ2-2 and V is TRBV7-2, with TRBD1 matching over 11 bases. The ends lost 1 base at V and 5 bases at J; junction bases unmatched: 3. This CDR3 region has 16 residues. CDR1 is SGHTA and CDR2 is FQGNSA in the germline V gene. CDR3 sequence (DNA): TGTGCCAGCAGCTTAGGGACAGGGGGCGCAACCGGGGAGCTGTTTTTT. It codes for CASSLGTGGATGELFF. Combining the CDR3 with reference TRBV7-2 and TRBJ2-2 gives the whole variable domain GAGVSQSPSNKVTEKGKDVELRCDPISGHTALYWYRQSLGQGLEFLIYFQGNSAPDKSGLPSDRFSAERTGGSVSTLTIQRTQQEDSAVYLCASSLGTGGATGELFFGEGSRLTVL.

Concerning this clonotype itself: This may arise from a read error, as a much more abundant clone is one base away. The J gene is TRBJ1-1, the V gene TRBV12-3 or TRBV12-4; D gene unclear. The ends were cut back, 4 bases at V and 4 bases at J, with 7 bases in the middle. This CDR3 is 12 amino acids long. CDR3 sequence (DNA): TGTGCCAGCAGTTGGGTGACCACTGAAGCTTTCTTT. Protein product: CASSWVTTEAFF.

This clonotype was picked up many times. The CDR3 sequence is CASTIFGQGGGYTF. Here the CDR3 DNA reads TGTGCCAGCACAATTTTCGGACAGGGAGGTGGCTACACCTTC. This sequence joins TRBV2 and TRBJ1-2; 8 bases align to TRBD1. The V segment lost 7 bases and the J segment 7 bases; nucleotides outside the gene matches: 11. Germline V gene data show CDR1 as SNHLY and CDR2 as FYNNEI. The CDR3 is 14 amino acids. Variable domain in full (rest from reference TRBV2 and TRBJ1-2): EPEVTQTPSHQVTQMGQEVILRCVPISNHLYFYWYRQILGQKVEFLVSFYNNEISEKSEIFDDQFSVERPDGSNFTLKIRSTKLEDSAMYFCASTIFGQGGGYTFGSGTRLTVV.

This clonotype was seen only once. The junction and the germline gene differ at one end; a read error may be behind it. The chain recombines TRBV12-3 or TRBV12-4 with TRBJ2-3; 7 nucleotides agree with TRBD2. This CDR3 is built from 14 residues. CDR3 sequence (DNA): TGTGCCAGCAGCTTTGGCGGGAGCGCAGATGCGCAGTATTTT. Protein: CASSFGGSADAQYF.

The rearrangement links TRBV4-1 to TRBJ2-1, with D possibly being TRBD1 or TRBD2 (5 bases each). Trimming pared 8 bases from V and 2 bases from J, leaving 22 bases between. Germline lookup yields CDR1 MGHRA and CDR2 YSYEKL. The CDR3 spans 17 residues. The CDR3 loop reads CASSGWGWEPTYNEQFF. Here the CDR3 DNA reads TGCGCCAGCTCCGGCTGGGGGTGGGAACCCACCTACAATGAGCAGTTCTTC.

Many counts were recorded for this clonotype. The V gene is TRBV7-9, the J gene TRBJ2-1; 7 bases are a match to TRBD2. The CDR3 spans 15 residues. Germline CDR1 reads SEHNR; CDR2 reads FQNEAQ (reference sequence). V was pared by 3 bases and J by 7 bases, with 9 bases of the junction left unmatched. CDR3 DNA: TGTGCCAGCAGCTTCGGGCTAGCGGTAGGGAATGAGCAGTTCTTC. Protein sequence: CASSFGLAVGNEQFF.

The chain combines TRBV7-9 with TRBJ2-5; the match to TRBD2 covers 7 bases. The length of the CDR3 is 13 residues. From germline, CDR1 is SEHNR and CDR2 FQNEAQ (reference sequence). Losses at the gene ends were 10 bases for V and 11 bases for J; bases not matched to a gene: 16. The CDR3 bases are TGTGCCACCGGACGCGGGAGAGGCAATGAGCAGTACTTC. Translation: CATGRGRGNEQYF.